This T cell receptor (beta chain) appears in the sequencing data of a study of blood T cell repertoires in COVID-19. Authors' processing steps: Using reference gene primer amplification, nucleated cell counts were estimated. Method: immunoSEQ multiplex PCR; TCRdb's copy keeps in-frame clones and lacks some. The V and J calls and clone size are taken from that table; D and trimming were inferred from the DNA. Of 90,000 or so clones in the sample, roughly 89% were seen once. Losses at the gene ends were 0 bases for V and 5 bases for J; bases not matched to a gene: 21. The germline V gene encodes CDR1 SGHRS and CDR2 YFSETQ. The CDR3 is 20 amino acids.

The TCR originated in an elderly woman with active COVID-19. Specimen: peripheral blood. The chain combines TRBV5-1 with TRBJ2-5, with TRBD2 matching 8 bases. The CDR3: CASSLAPGLGEIVGLETQYF. CDR3 nucleotide sequence: TGCGCCAGCAGCTTGGCTCCGGGACTAGGGGAAATAGTGGGTTTGGAGACCCAGTACTTC.